These 5 T cell receptor beta chains share one sample of origin, sequenced in a study of CD8 T cells in ankylosing spondylitis. TCRdb re-called the 5' RACE reads through MiXCR, storing one row per CDR3 protein. This table holds nearly 350,000 distinct CDR3 sequences, about 15% found once. What was sequenced was blood, either unsorted or a sorted T cell fraction (not recorded which). These TCRs come from a male donor with ankylosing spondylitis or in good health (not recorded which).

The rearrangement uses TRBV20-1 and TRBJ2-5; D is uncertain. This CDR3 is 13 amino acids long. From germline, CDR1 is DFQATT and CDR2 SNEGSKA (reference sequence). This CDR3 is CGALVGFTETQYF. In DNA, the CDR3 is TGCGGAGCCCTTGTTGGTTTTACGGAGACCCAGTACTTC.

Only a few counts were recorded for this clonotype. The J gene is TRBJ1-2, the V gene TRBV4-1; unclear D gene. The CDR3 has 15 residues. V gave up 4 bases and J gave up 4 bases, with 16 bases separating them. The germline gives CDR1 MGHRA, CDR2 YSYEKL. The CDR3 region is CASSPPPPVGYGYTF. CDR3 coding DNA: TGCGCCAGCAGCCCTCCACCCCCGGTGGGCTATGGCTACACCTTC.

The chain carries TRBV12-3 or TRBV12-4 and TRBJ1-6; D is unclear. The V end lost 3 bases, the J end lost 14 bases, and 8 bases lay between the germline ends. This CDR3 spans 11 amino acids. CDR3 region: CASSLERTLHF. The DNA for the CDR3 is TGTGCCAGCAGTTTGGAGAGGACCCTCCACTTT.

The chain employs TRBV25-1 and TRBJ1-2; D may be TRBD1 (5 bases). The V gene's germline CDR1 is MGHDK and CDR2 SYGVNS. The CDR3 loop spans 13 amino acids. V was cut by 5 bases and J by 7 bases, with 14 bases left in between. The CDR3 loop reads CASSSPGRGGYTF. The CDR3 DNA reads TGTGCCAGCAGTTCTCCGGGACGGGGTGGCTACACCTTC.

This clonotype was detected only a few times. The chain has TRBV20-1 and TRBJ2-1; D assignment may be TRBD1 or TRBD2 (5 bases each). V was trimmed by 3 bases and J by 4 bases, leaving 7 bases between them. The CDR3 runs to 12 residues. Per germline, CDR1 DFQATT and CDR2 SNEGSKA (reference sequence). This chain's CDR3 is CSARGRYNEQFF. As DNA, the CDR3 is TGCAGTGCTAGGGGACGATACAATGAGCAGTTCTTC.